This T cell receptor (beta chain) originates from a study of blood T cell repertoires in COVID-19. Sequenced by immunoSEQ multiplex PCR; TCRdb stores in-frame clones only, minus some. The table shows approximately 250,000 clones, with approximately 88% occurring only once. Enrolled through a virtual design, the participants were between about 18 and 100 years of age and came from about two dozen US areas. This CDR3 region has 12 residues. V was pared by 6 bases and J by 5 bases, with 11 bases between. The gene calls are TRBV12-3 or TRBV12-4 and TRBJ2-7; D unclear. The TCR originated in a woman between 35 and 50 years old with acute COVID-19. Sequencing used PBMCs or T cells enriched from blood (not recorded which). The CDR3 coding sequence is TGTGCCAGCAGCCGCCAGGCCGACGAGCAGTACTTC. Protein product: CASSRQADEQYF.